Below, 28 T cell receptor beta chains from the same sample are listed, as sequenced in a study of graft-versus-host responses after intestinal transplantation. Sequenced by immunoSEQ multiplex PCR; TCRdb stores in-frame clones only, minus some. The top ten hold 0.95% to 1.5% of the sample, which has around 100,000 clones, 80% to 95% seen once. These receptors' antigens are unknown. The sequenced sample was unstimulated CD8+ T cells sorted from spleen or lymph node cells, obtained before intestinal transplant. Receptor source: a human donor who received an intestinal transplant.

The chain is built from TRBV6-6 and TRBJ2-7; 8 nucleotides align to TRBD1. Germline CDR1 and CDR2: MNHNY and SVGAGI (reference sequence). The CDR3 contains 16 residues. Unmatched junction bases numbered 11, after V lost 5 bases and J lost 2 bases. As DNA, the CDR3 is TGTGCCAGCAGTCCCTCCTTGGGACAGGAGACCTACGAGCAGTACTTC. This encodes CASSPSLGQETYEQYF.

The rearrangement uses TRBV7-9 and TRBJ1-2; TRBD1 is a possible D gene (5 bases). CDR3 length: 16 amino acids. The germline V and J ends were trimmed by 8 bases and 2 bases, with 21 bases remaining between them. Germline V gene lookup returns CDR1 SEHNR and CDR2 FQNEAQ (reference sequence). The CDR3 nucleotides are TGTGCCAGCGACTTTCCTAGAGGGGAATCCAACTATGGCTACACCTTC. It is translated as CASDFPRGESNYGYTF.

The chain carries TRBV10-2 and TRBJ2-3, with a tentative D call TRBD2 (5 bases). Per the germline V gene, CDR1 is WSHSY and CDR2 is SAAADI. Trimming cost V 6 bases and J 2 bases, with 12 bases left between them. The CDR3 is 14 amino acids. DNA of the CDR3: TGCGCCAGCAGCCCCGGGGTTTTCACAGATACGCAGTATTTT. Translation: CASSPGVFTDTQYF.

CDR3 sequence: CASRTPGTGENEQFF. CDR3 nucleotides: TGTGCCAGCAGGACACCCGGGACAGGGGAAAATGAGCAGTTCTTC. V gene TRBV27 combines with J gene TRBJ2-1; 10 bases agree with TRBD1. Germline V lookup: CDR1 MNHEY, CDR2 SMNVEV (reference sequence). The length of the CDR3 is 15 residues. V lost 6 bases to trimming and J lost 7 bases; unmatched junction nucleotides: 9.

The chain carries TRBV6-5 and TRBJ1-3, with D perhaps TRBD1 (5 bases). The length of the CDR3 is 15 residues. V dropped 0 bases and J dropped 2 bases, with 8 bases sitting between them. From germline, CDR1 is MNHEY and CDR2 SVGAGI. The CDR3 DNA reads TGTGCCAGCAGTTACTCGACAGCCACTGGAAACACCATATATTTT. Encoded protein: CASSYSTATGNTIYF.

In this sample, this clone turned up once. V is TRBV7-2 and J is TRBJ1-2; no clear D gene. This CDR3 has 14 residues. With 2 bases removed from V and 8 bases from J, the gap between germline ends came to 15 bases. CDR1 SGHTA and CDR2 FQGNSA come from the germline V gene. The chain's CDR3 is CASSLFPPEVGYTF. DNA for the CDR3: TGTGCCAGCAGCTTATTTCCCCCAGAGGTGGGCTACACCTTC.

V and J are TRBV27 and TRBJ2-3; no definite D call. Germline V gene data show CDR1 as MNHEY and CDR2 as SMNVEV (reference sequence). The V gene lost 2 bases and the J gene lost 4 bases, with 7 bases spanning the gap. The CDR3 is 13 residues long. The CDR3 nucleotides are TGTGCCAGCAGTTTAAGTGAGTCAGATACGCAGTATTTT. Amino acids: CASSLSESDTQYF.

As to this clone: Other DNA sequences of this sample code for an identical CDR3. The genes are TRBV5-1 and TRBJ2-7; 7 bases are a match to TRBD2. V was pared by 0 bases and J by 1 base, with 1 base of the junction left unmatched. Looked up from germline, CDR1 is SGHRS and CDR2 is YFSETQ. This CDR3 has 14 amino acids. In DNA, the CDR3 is TGCGCCAGCAGCTTGGCTAGCGGATCCTACGAGCAGTACTTC. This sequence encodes CASSLASGSYEQYF.

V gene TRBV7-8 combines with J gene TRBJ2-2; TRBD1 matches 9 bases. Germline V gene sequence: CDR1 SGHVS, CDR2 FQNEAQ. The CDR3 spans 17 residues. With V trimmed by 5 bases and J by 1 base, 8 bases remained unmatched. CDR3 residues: CASSQGQGLRNTGELFF. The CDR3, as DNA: TGTGCCAGCAGCCAGGGACAGGGCCTTCGGAACACCGGGGAGCTGTTTTTT. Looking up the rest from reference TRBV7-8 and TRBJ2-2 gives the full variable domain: GAGVSQSPRYKVAKRGQDVALRCDPISGHVSLFWYQQALGQGPEFLTYFQNEAQLDKSGLPSDRFFAERPEGSVSTLKIQRTQQEDSAVYLCASSQGQGLRNTGELFFGEGSRLTVL.

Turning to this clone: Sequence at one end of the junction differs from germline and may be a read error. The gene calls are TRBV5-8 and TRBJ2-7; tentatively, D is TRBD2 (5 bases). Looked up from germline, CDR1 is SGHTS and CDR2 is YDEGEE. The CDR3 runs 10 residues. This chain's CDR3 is CASSLILGDF. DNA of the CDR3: TGTGCCAGCAGCTTGATCCTGGGAGACTTC.

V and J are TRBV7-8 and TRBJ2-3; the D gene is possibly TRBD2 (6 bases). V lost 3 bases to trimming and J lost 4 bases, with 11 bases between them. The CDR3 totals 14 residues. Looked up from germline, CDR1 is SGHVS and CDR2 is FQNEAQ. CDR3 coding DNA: TGTGCCAGCAGCTTGGCGGGGTTAGCAGATACGCAGTATTTT. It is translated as CASSLAGLADTQYF.

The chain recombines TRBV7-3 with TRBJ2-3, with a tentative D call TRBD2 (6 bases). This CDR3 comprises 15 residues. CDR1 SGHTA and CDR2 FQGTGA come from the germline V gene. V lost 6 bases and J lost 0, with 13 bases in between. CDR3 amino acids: CASSLGTASTDTQYF. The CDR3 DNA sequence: TGTGCCAGCAGTCTCGGGACTGCTAGCACAGATACGCAGTATTTT.

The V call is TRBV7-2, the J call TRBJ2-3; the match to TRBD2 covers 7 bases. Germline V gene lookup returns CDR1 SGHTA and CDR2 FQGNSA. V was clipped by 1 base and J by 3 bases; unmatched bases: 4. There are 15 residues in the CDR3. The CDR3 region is CASSLVGGETDTQYF. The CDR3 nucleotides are TGTGCCAGCAGCTTAGTGGGGGGGGAAACAGATACGCAGTATTTT.

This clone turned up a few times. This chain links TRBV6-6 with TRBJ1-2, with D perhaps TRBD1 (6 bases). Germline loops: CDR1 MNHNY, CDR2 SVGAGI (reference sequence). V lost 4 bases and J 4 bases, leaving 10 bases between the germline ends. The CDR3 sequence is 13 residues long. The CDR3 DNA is TGTGCCAGCAGTTCCGGGGGCAGCTATGGCTACACCTTC. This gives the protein CASSSGGSYGYTF.

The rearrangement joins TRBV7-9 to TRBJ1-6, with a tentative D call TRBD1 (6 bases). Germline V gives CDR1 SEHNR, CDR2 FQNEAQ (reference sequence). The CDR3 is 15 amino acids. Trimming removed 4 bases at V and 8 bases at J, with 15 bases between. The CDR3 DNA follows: TGTGCCAGCAGCTATGACAGGACACTATATTCACCCCTCCACTTT. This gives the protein CASSYDRTLYSPLHF.

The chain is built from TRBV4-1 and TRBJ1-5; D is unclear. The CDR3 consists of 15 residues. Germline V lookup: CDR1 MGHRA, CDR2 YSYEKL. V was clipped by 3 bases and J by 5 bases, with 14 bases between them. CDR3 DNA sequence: TGCGCCAGCAGCCAGACGGCGGGCTCAGATCAGCCCCAGCATTTT. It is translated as CASSQTAGSDQPQHF.

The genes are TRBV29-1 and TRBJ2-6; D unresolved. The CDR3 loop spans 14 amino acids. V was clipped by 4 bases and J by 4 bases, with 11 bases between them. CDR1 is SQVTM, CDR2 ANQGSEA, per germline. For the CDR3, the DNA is TGCAGCGTTGTGTTGTTGTCCGGGGCCAACGTCCTGACTTTC. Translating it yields CSVVLLSGANVLTF.

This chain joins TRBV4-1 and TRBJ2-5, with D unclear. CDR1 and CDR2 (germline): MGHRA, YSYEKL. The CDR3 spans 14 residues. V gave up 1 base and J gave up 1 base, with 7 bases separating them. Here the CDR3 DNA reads TGCGCCAGCAGCCAAGGGGCCCTCCAAGAGACCCAGTACTTC. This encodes CASSQGALQETQYF.

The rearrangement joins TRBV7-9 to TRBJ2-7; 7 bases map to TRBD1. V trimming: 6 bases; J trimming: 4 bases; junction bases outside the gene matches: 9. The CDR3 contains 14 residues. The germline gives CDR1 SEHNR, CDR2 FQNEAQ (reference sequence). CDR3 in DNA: TGTGCCAGCAGTCCGACAGGGACGTTTTACGAGCAGTACTTC. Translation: CASSPTGTFYEQYF. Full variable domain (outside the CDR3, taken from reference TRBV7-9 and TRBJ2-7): DTGVSQNPRHKITKRGQNVTFRCDPISEHNRLYWYRQTLGQGPEFLTYFQNEAQLEKSRLLSDRFSAERPKGSFSTLEIQRTEQGDSAMYLCASSPTGTFYEQYFGPGTRLTVT.

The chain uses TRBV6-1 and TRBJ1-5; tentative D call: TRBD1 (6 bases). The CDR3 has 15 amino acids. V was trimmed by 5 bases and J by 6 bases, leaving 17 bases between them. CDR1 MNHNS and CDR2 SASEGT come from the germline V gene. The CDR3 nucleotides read TGTGCCAGCAGTAATCCACAGGGATTAGGTCAGCCCCAGCATTTT. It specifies CASSNPQGLGQPQHF.

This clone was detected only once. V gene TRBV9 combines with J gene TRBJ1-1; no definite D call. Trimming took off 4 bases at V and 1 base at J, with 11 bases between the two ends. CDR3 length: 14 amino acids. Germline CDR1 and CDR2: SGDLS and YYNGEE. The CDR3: CASSPGDWNTEAFF. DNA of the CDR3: TGTGCCAGCAGCCCCGGGGATTGGAACACTGAAGCTTTCTTT.

CDR3 protein: CASSPMGYGYTF. The CDR3 bases are TGTGCCAGCAGTCCTATGGGCTATGGCTACACCTTC. The V call is TRBV6-1, the J call TRBJ1-2; unclear D gene. The germline V gene has CDR1 MNHNS and CDR2 SASEGT. The CDR3 runs to 12 residues. The V end was cut by 5 bases, the J end by 4 bases, with 8 bases between.

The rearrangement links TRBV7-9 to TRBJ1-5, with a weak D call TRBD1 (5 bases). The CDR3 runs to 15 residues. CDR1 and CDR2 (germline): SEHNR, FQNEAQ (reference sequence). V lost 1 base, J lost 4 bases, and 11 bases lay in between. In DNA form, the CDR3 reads TGTGCCAGCAGCTTAGGGCAGGGCGAAAATCAGCCCCAGCATTTT. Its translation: CASSLGQGENQPQHF.

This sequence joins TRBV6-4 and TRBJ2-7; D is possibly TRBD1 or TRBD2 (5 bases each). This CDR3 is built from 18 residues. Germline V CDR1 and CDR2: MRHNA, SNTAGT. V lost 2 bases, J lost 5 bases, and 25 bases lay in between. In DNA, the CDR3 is TGTGCCAGCAGTGACGGGGCAGAGGAACTAGAAGTAGGCCACGAGCAGTACTTC. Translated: CASSDGAEELEVGHEQYF.

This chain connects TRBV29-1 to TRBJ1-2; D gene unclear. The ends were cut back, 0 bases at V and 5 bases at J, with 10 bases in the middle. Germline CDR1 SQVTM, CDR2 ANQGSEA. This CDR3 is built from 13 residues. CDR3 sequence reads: CSVEEIGRYGYTF. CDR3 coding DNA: TGCAGCGTTGAAGAGATAGGGCGATATGGCTACACCTTC.

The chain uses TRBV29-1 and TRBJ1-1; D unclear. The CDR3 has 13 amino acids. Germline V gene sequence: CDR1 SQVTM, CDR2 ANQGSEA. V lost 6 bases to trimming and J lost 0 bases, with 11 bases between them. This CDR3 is CSVPGRMNTEAFF. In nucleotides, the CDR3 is TGCAGCGTCCCTGGGCGGATGAACACTGAAGCTTTCTTT.

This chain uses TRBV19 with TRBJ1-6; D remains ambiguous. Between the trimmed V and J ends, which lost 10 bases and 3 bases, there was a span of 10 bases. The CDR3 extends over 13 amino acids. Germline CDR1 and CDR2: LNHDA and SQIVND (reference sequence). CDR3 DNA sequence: TGTGCCACGCGGACGGGCTATAATTCACCCCTCCACTTT. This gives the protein CATRTGYNSPLHF.

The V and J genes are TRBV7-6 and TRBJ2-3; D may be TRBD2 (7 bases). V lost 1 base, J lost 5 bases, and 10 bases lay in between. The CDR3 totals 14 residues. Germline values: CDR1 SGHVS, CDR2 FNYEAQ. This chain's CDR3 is CASSLGGGIDTQYF. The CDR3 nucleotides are TGTGCCAGCAGCTTAGGGGGGGGCATAGATACGCAGTATTTT.